This record concerns one TCR beta chain sequence. Its antigen is not identified. Trimming stripped 5 bases from V and 5 bases from J, with 10 bases between. The CDR3 spans 13 residues. Per the germline V gene, CDR1 is SSHAT and CDR2 is FNYEAQ (reference sequence). The protocol was immunoSEQ multiplex PCR, while the TCRdb copy is restricted to in-frame clones and leaves out a portion. The sample lists approximately 100,000 clones, nearly 90% occurring once. The data originate from a study of T cell responses to AZD1222 COVID-19 vaccine. General observations from the study: CD4 TCRs linked to vaccination spanned spike, dominating at 160-218 and 743-854. Without day 14 samples, only post-peak T cell repertoires were studied. The study reported that nearly half of spike-specific TCRs target unmutated variant regions.

The chain joins TRBV7-7 to TRBJ2-1; D perhaps matches TRBD1 (5 bases). This TCR came from an adult in good health. This material consisted of peripheral blood, taken on day 0 of MenACWY control vaccination. CDR3 bases: TGTGCCAGCAGCACTGACAGCCACAATGAGCAGTTCTTC. Protein: CASSTDSHNEQFF. Based on the CDR3 plus reference TRBV7-7 and TRBJ2-1, the full variable domain is GAGVSQSPRYKVTKRGQDVTLRCDPISSHATLYWYQQALGQGPEFLTYFNYEAQPDKSGLPSDRFSAERPEGSISTLTIQRTEQRDSAMYRCASSTDSHNEQFFGPGTRLTVL.